This TCR beta chain stems from a study of T cell responses to AZD1222 COVID-19 vaccine. Method: immunoSEQ multiplex PCR; TCRdb's copy keeps in-frame clones and lacks some. In the table there are some 140,000 clones, roughly nine tenths of which are singletons. Whole-study findings and limits: In a largely white British group with more females than males, clonal diversity was possibly underestimated.

Concerning this clone itself: The antigen remains undetermined.

The source material was peripheral blood, sampled on day 0 of MenACWY control vaccination. The clonotype was recovered from an adult in good health.

CDR3 in amino acids: CASSQDERETQYF. DNA for the CDR3: TGCGCCAGCAGCCAAGATGAGCGGGAGACGCAGTATTTT. The rearrangement joins TRBV4-3 to TRBJ2-3; 8 bases agree with TRBD2. CDR1 LGHNA and CDR2 YSLEER come from the germline V gene. This CDR3 spans 13 amino acids. The J segment lost 9 bases and the V segment lost 0 bases, leaving 2 bases of the junction unmatched.